The 14 T cell receptor beta chains given below trace back to one sample, sequenced in a study of T cells in Graves' hyperthyroidism and ophthalmopathy. Amplified TCR beta CDR3 regions came from RNA transcripts. The HTBI primer set served for first-round RT-PCR of the TCR CDR3. One entry per CDR3 protein, called by TCRdb with MiXCR from the multiplex PCR reads. The sample includes around 690,000 distinct CDR3 sequences, roughly 20% of them seen just once. The sample taken for sequencing was blood. The receptors stem from a man aged 25 to 45 with Graves' ophthalmopathy.

Concerning this clonotype itself: One junction end does not reproduce the germline sequence, and a read error may be involved. The gene calls are TRBV6-1 and TRBJ2-3; 8 bases agree with TRBD2. The CDR3 is 17 residues long. Germline loops: CDR1 MNHNS, CDR2 SASEGT. DNA of the CDR3: TGTGCCAACAGTGAAAATTTAGGCGGGAGGAACACAGATACGCAGTATTTT. Translated: CANSENLGGRNTDTQYF.

This clonotype was seen a handful of times. V is TRBV7-2 and J is TRBJ2-3, with D tentatively TRBD1 (7 bases). Trimming took off 5 bases at V and 6 bases at J, with 21 bases between the two ends. From germline, CDR1 is SGHTA and CDR2 FQGNSA. The CDR3 extends over 16 amino acids. CDR3 bases: TGTGCCAGCAGCATACTGACAAGGGGGCGGGGTGATACGCAGTATTTT. It yields the protein CASSILTRGRGDTQYF. The entire variable domain, with the rest obtained from reference TRBV7-2 and TRBJ2-3, is as follows: GAGVSQSPSNKVTEKGKDVELRCDPISGHTALYWYRQSLGQGLEFLIYFQGNSAPDKSGLPSDRFSAERTGGSVSTLTIQRTQQEDSAVYLCASSILTRGRGDTQYFGPGTRLTVL.

This rearrangement joins TRBV7-9 to TRBJ2-2, with D uncertain. The length of the CDR3 is 13 residues. V was cut by 8 bases and J by 1 base, with 8 bases left in between. Germline loops: CDR1 SEHNR, CDR2 FQNEAQ (reference sequence). The CDR3 DNA sequence: TGTGCCAGCCCCTTCAGGAACACCGGGGAGCTGTTTTTT. Protein sequence: CASPFRNTGELFF.

This clonotype has only a few counts. The chain joins TRBV20-1 to TRBJ2-5; D possibly corresponds to TRBD1 (6 bases). The germline V gene encodes CDR1 DFQATT and CDR2 SNEGSKA (reference sequence). Trimming removed 5 bases at V and 2 bases at J, with 15 bases between. The CDR3 totals 14 residues. The CDR3 region is CSAGPGTRQETQYF. CDR3 coding DNA: TGCAGTGCTGGTCCCGGGACAAGACAAGAGACCCAGTACTTC.

This clonotype showed up many times. This sequence joins TRBV30 and TRBJ1-5, with a tentative D call TRBD1 (6 bases). The CDR3 is 14 residues long. Germline values: CDR1 GTSNPN, CDR2 SVGIG (reference sequence). V gave up 5 bases and J gave up 2 bases, with 13 bases separating them. In DNA form, the CDR3 reads TGTGCCTGGTCTACAGGGTTGGGCAATCAGCCCCAGCATTTT. Its protein product is CAWSTGLGNQPQHF.

This clonotype has a single count. A read error is possible here, since a much larger clone lies one base away. CDR3 nucleotide sequence: TGCAGTGCCCCTCGAGCGGGAGGGAACAATGAGCGGTTCTTC. This codes for CSAPRAGGNNERFF. The gene calls are TRBV20-1 and TRBJ2-1; 10 bases match TRBD2. The CDR3 has 14 residues. Germline values: CDR1 DFQATT, CDR2 SNEGSKA (reference sequence).

The chain uses TRBV27 and TRBJ1-4; D not certain. Germline-derived CDR1 and CDR2 are MNHEY and SMNVEV (reference sequence). V lost 5 bases and J lost 8, with 15 bases in between. This CDR3 is built from 14 residues. This CDR3 is CASSNGRVWEKLFF. The CDR3 nucleotides read TGTGCCAGCAGTAACGGGAGAGTTTGGGAAAAACTGTTTTTT.

The chain joins TRBV30 to TRBJ1-6; D ambiguous. From germline, CDR1 is GTSNPN and CDR2 SVGIG (reference sequence). CDR3 size: 13 residues. Trimming removed 4 bases at V and 6 bases at J, with 10 bases between. Here the CDR3 reads CAWTGSFNSPLHF. Here the CDR3 DNA reads TGTGCCTGGACCGGGTCTTTTAATTCACCCCTCCACTTT.

There are a few counts of this clonotype. The J gene is TRBJ2-2, the V gene TRBV3-1, with a tentative D call TRBD1 (5 bases). Per the germline V gene, CDR1 is LGHDT and CDR2 is YNNKEL (reference sequence). The CDR3 is 16 amino acids. Trimming cost V 3 bases and J 0 bases, with 11 bases left between them. CDR3 DNA: TGTGCCAGCAGCCAGAAGGCAGGGCCGAACACCGGGGAGCTGTTTTTT. It translates to CASSQKAGPNTGELFF. Full variable domain (outside the CDR3, taken from reference TRBV3-1 and TRBJ2-2): DTAVSQTPKYLVTQMGNDKSIKCEQNLGHDTMYWYKQDSKKFLKIMFSYNNKELIINETVPNRFSPKSPDKAHLNLHINSLELGDSAVYFCASSQKAGPNTGELFFGEGSRLTVL.

This clonotype was recorded a few times. The V call is TRBV5-1, the J call TRBJ2-7; 8 bases fit TRBD1. This CDR3 comprises 15 residues. The junction had 10 bases not matched to a gene; V was cut back by 4 bases and J by 4 bases. The germline CDR1 and CDR2 sequences are SGHRS and YFSETQ. The CDR3 region is CASSTQSGTGYEQYF. The CDR3 coding sequence is TGCGCCAGCAGCACCCAGTCCGGGACAGGATACGAGCAGTACTTC.

This clonotype has only a few counts. The chain recombines TRBV6-2 or TRBV6-3 with TRBJ2-3; D is undetermined. V lost 6 bases to trimming and J lost 2 bases, with 15 bases between them. Looked up from germline, CDR1 is MNHEY and CDR2 is SVGEGT. The CDR3 spans 15 residues. The CDR3 protein is CASSPRTDHTDTQYF. CDR3 nucleotides: TGTGCCAGCAGCCCCAGGACCGACCACACAGATACGCAGTATTTT.

This clonotype was seen a handful of times. V and J are TRBV6-6 and TRBJ1-1; D remains ambiguous. Germline V gene lookup returns CDR1 MNHNY and CDR2 SVGAGI (reference sequence). V lost 0 bases, J lost 0 bases, and 8 bases lay in between. This CDR3 region has 15 residues. The CDR3 reads CASSYSPAMNTEAFF. CDR3 bases: TGTGCCAGCAGTTACTCGCCGGCAATGAACACTGAAGCTTTCTTT.

This clonotype has a handful of counts. CDR3: CATSGPSPDTQYF. DNA of the CDR3: TGTGCCACCAGTGGGCCATCACCAGATACGCAGTATTTT. The chain couples TRBV24-1 to TRBJ2-3; the D is unclear. This CDR3 spans 13 amino acids. V was trimmed by 5 bases and J by 4 bases, leaving 9 bases between them. Germline assignment: CDR1 KGHDR and CDR2 SFDVKD.

This clonotype was observed a few times. J is TRBJ2-1 and V is TRBV7-2; D is ambiguous. Germline CDR1 reads SGHTA; CDR2 reads FQGNSA. The CDR3 consists of 12 residues. Deletions cut 1 base from V and 8 bases from J, with 6 bases between. As DNA, the CDR3 is TGTGCCAGCAGCTTAGTTTACCATGAGCAGTTCTTC. This encodes CASSLVYHEQFF.